A selection of T cell receptor beta chains follows, all from one sample in a study of early T cells in non-severe SARS-CoV-2 infection. TCRdb independently ran MiXCR on the 5' RACE reads; one entry per CDR3 protein. The sample records fewer than 120,000 distinct CDR3 sequences, around an eighth being singletons. This specimen consisted of whole blood, obtained at baseline. All receptors come from an adult who was a healthcare worker with PCR-confirmed SARS-CoV-2 infection or an uninfected control (not recorded which). Both conserved end residues are part of each CDR3. The D gene is left open where the match is weak. Size tells how often a clone was seen (once, few, many) or the class of an expanded clone, and some rows leave it out.

. | TRBJ1-1 | . | TRBV18 | TGTGCCAGCTCACCAATGGGTAGGGTTGGGACTGAAGCTTTCTTT | CASSPMGRVGTEAFF
. | TRBJ1-2 | . | TRBV7-2 | TGTGCCAGCACCCAGGACGCCTTCGGTGGCTACACCTTC | CASTQDAFGGYTF
. | TRBJ2-3 | . | TRBV29-1 | TGCAGCGTTTCCCTCCCGGGAGATACGCAGTATTTT | CSVSLPGDTQYF
. | TRBJ1-2 | . | TRBV3-1 | TGTGCCAGCAGCCGGGACATGCCCGTCGGTGGCTACACCTTC | CASSRDMPVGGYTF
. | TRBJ2-7 | many | TRBV18 | TGTGCCAGCTCCCTTTCCGGCGCCATCCGGACCCCCTACGAGCAGTACTTC | CASSLSGAIRTPYEQYF
TRBD1 | TRBJ2-7 | . | TRBV5-1 | TGCGCCAGCAGCGTCCTGTCAGGGGGTCTTTCCTCCTACGAGCAGTACTTC | CASSVLSGGLSSYEQYF
. | TRBJ1-6 | few | TRBV12-3/TRBV12-4 | TGTGCCAGCAGTTTGCGGCAGGGGCAATACCCCCTCCACTTT | CASSLRQGQYPLHF
. | TRBJ1-6 | few | TRBV6-6 | TGTGCCAGCAGTTACTCAACCGGGGGAATCTCACCCCTCCACTTT | CASSYSTGGISPLHF
TRBD1 | TRBJ1-1 | many | TRBV2 | TGTGCCAGCAGTGTTCAGGGGGGCAACACTGAAGCTTTCTTT | CASSVQGGNTEAFF
. | TRBJ1-2 | . | TRBV6-5 | TGTGCCAGCAGTTACGGAAACTATGGCTACACCTTC | CASSYGNYGYTF
. | TRBJ1-1 | few | TRBV19 | TGTGCCAGTAGTATACCCGGGGGTTCATGGGAGATGAACACTGAAGCTTTCTTT | CASSIPGGSWEMNTEAFF
. | TRBJ1-1 | few | TRBV19 | TGTGCCAGTACCATCCCCGGGACATTCGGTCGGAGGAACACTGAAGCTTTCTTT | CASTIPGTFGRRNTEAFF
. | TRBJ2-1 | few | TRBV5-1 | TGCGCCAGCAGCCCCCGGGAGAACAATGAGCAGTTCTTC | CASSPRENNEQFF
. | TRBJ1-2 | few | TRBV9 | TGTGCCAGCAGCTTAGCCGGGCCATCCGATGGCTACACCTTC | CASSLAGPSDGYTF
TRBD1 | TRBJ1-2 | . | TRBV6-1 | TGTGCCAGCAAGAGACAGGGGTCCGCCCTACCCTATATTGGCTACACCTTC | CASKRQGSALPYIGYTF
. | TRBJ2-2 | . | TRBV9 | TGTGCCAGCAGCGTAGGGACCGGGGAGCTGTTTTTT | CASSVGTGELFF
. | TRBJ2-7 | . | TRBV5-1 | TGCGCCAGCAGCTTCAAGCCGAGCTCCTACGAGCAGTACTTC | CASSFKPSSYEQYF
TRBD1 | TRBJ2-3 | . | TRBV28 | TGTGCCAGCATTTCAAAGGGGGCCAGTGCAGATACGCAGTATTTT | CASISKGASADTQYF
TRBD1 | TRBJ2-1 | . | TRBV7-2 | TGTGCCAGCCCTGGCCGAGACAGGGGGCGGAATGAGCAGTTCTTC | CASPGRDRGRNEQFF
TRBD1 | TRBJ1-6 | few | TRBV12-3/TRBV12-4 | TGTGCCAGCAGTCGACAGGGGCGGTCACCCCTCCACTTT | CASSRQGRSPLHF
. | TRBJ1-4 | . | TRBV6-4 | TGTGCCAGCAGACACCAGGGCCTCATCCCATACCCAACTAATGAAAAACTGTTTTTT | CASRHQGLIPYPTNEKLFF
TRBD1 | TRBJ2-1 | . | TRBV30 | TGTGCCTGGACCCCCGGACAGGGCAATGAGCAGTTCTTC | CAWTPGQGNEQFF
. | TRBJ2-4 | . | TRBV18 | TGTGCCAGCTCACCACCGCGTGGGATAGCGGATAAAAACATTCAGTACTTC | CASSPPRGIADKNIQYF
. | TRBJ1-5 | many | TRBV20-1 | TGCAGTGCTAGAGGGGGCAATCAGCCCCAGCATTTT | CSARGGNQPQHF
. | TRBJ2-5 | . | TRBV19 | TGTGCCAGTAGTCCACGGGCAGCTCAGGAGACCCAGTACTTC | CASSPRAAQETQYF